Shown below are 22 T cell receptor beta chains from a single sample sequenced in a study of blood T cell repertoires in COVID-19. Clones were sequenced by immunoSEQ multiplex PCR, and TCRdb holds only the in-frame ones, with some missing. The sample consists of 65,000 to 70,000 clones, roughly 87% of them appearing once. The specimen sequenced was peripheral blood. These receptors were taken from a man of 80 years or more with acute or convalescent COVID-19.

The chain couples TRBV10-1 to TRBJ2-2; 11 bases line up with TRBD2. Germline values: CDR1 WNHNN, CDR2 SYGVQD (reference sequence). Germline trimming cut 11 bases from V and 4 bases from J; bases unmatched to any gene: 12. The CDR3 is made up of 16 amino acids. The CDR3 region is CACRTSGPRATGELFF. In DNA, the CDR3 is TGCGCCTGCCGGACTAGCGGGCCGAGAGCCACCGGGGAGCTGTTTTTT.

This chain uses TRBV6-2 or TRBV6-3 with TRBJ1-1, with a possible D match to TRBD1 (6 bases). V was pared by 6 bases and J by 4 bases, with 9 bases between. CDR1 MNHEY and CDR2 SVGEGT come from the germline V gene. This CDR3 has 12 amino acids. Written as DNA, the CDR3 is TGTGCCAGCAGCACAGGGAGCACTGAAGCTTTCTTT. Translation: CASSTGSTEAFF.

This chain links TRBV6-5 with TRBJ1-5; the match to TRBD1 covers 8 bases. V trimming: 6 bases; J trimming: 11 bases; junction bases outside the gene matches: 15. The CDR3 contains 15 residues. Germline assignment: CDR1 MNHEY and CDR2 SVGAGI. The CDR3 coding sequence is TGTGCCAGCAGAGCAGGACAGGGTTTTTTCTGGACCCAGCATTTT. Residues: CASRAGQGFFWTQHF.

The chain joins TRBV6-5 to TRBJ2-2; 9 nucleotides match TRBD1. Trimming cost V 2 bases and J 6 bases; bases outside gene matches: 7. The CDR3 length is 16 residues. Germline CDR1 reads MNHEY; CDR2 reads SVGAGI. CDR3 loop: CASSYITGGLPGELFF. Here the CDR3 DNA reads TGTGCCAGCAGTTACATCACAGGGGGCTTACCCGGGGAGCTGTTTTTT.

V usage is TRBV6-2 or TRBV6-3 and J usage is TRBJ1-5, with D unclear. The CDR3 covers 15 residues. The V gene lost 2 bases and the J gene lost 4 bases, with 12 bases spanning the gap. The germline V gene has CDR1 MNHEY and CDR2 SVGEGT. CDR3 DNA sequence: TGTGCCAGCAGTTACCCGTGGGCCGCAAATCAGCCCCAGCATTTT. This sequence encodes CASSYPWAANQPQHF.

The chain links TRBV6-5 to TRBJ1-1; D is unresolved. This CDR3 is 14 amino acids long. Germline CDR1 reads MNHEY; CDR2 reads SVGAGI. Trimming shortened V by 4 bases and J by 3 bases, and 12 bases separated the two germline ends. For the CDR3, the DNA is TGTGCCAGCAGTTCAATTGTTCGGTACACTGAAGCTTTCTTT. This translates into CASSSIVRYTEAFF.

The gene calls are TRBV4-3 and TRBJ1-4, with 7 bases lining up with TRBD1. The CDR3 is 15 amino acids. The V and J ends lost 0 bases and 9 bases, in that order; junction bases with no gene match: 7. In germline, CDR1 is LGHNA, CDR2 YSLEER. CDR3 amino acids: CASSQEETGFKKLFF. The CDR3 DNA is TGCGCCAGCAGCCAAGAAGAGACAGGGTTCAAAAAACTGTTTTTT.

The chain joins TRBV19 to TRBJ1-2; D remains ambiguous. The germline V and J ends were trimmed by 1 base and 6 bases, with 12 bases remaining between them. Germline V lookup: CDR1 LNHDA, CDR2 SQIVND (reference sequence). CDR3 length equals 14 residues. The CDR3 DNA follows: TGTGCCAGTAGTATAGTGGGAGGAGGGAATGGCTACACCTTC. Its protein product is CASSIVGGGNGYTF.

The chain recombines TRBV27 with TRBJ1-3, with a weak D call TRBD1 (5 bases). The CDR3 loop spans 14 amino acids. Trimming cost V 2 bases and J 4 bases, with 9 bases left between them. Germline assignment: CDR1 MNHEY and CDR2 SMNVEV (reference sequence). The CDR3, as DNA: TGTGCCAGCAGTTTAGTGGCAGGGGGAAACACCATATATTTT. It specifies CASSLVAGGNTIYF.

The chain combines TRBV24-1 with TRBJ1-5; TRBD1 aligns across 7 bases. V shed 9 bases, J shed 2 bases, and the junction held 6 bases outside the gene matches. The CDR3 sequence is 14 residues long. Germline CDR1 and CDR2: KGHDR and SFDVKD. The CDR3 loop reads CATGQQGRNQPQHF. The CDR3 DNA reads TGTGCCACCGGGCAACAGGGGCGCAATCAGCCCCAGCATTTT.

The rearrangement uses TRBV3-1 (or the pseudogene TRBV3-2) and TRBJ1-1; D is ambiguous. Germline CDR1 is LGHDT and CDR2 is YNNKEL (reference sequence). The V and J ends lost 1 base and 3 bases respectively, with 3 bases between them. The CDR3 length is 12 residues. The chain's CDR3 is CASSQVDTEAFF. The CDR3 DNA sequence: TGTGCCAGCAGCCAAGTAGACACTGAAGCTTTCTTT.

The J gene is TRBJ2-1, the V gene TRBV5-1; no clear D. The germline V gene encodes CDR1 SGHRS and CDR2 YFSETQ. This CDR3 is 14 amino acids long. V was cut by 0 bases and J by 7 bases, with 11 bases left in between. The CDR3 spells CASSLEQVWNEQFF. The CDR3 DNA reads as TGCGCCAGCAGCTTGGAGCAGGTCTGGAATGAGCAGTTCTTC.

The chain employs TRBV20-1 and TRBJ2-1, with TRBD2 matching over 12 bases. The CDR3 has 20 amino acids. Germline CDR1 reads DFQATT; CDR2 reads SNEGSKA (reference sequence). V lost 3 bases, J lost 0 bases, and 15 bases stayed unmatched. CDR3 sequence reads: CSASPPQGLAGGSSYNEQFF. For the CDR3, the DNA is TGCAGTGCTAGTCCCCCCCAGGGACTAGCGGGCGGGAGCTCCTACAATGAGCAGTTCTTC.

The gene calls are TRBV30 and TRBJ1-6; possible D gene TRBD1, 6 bases. The V gene's germline CDR1 is GTSNPN and CDR2 SVGIG (reference sequence). CDR3 length: 13 residues. Trimming cost V 5 bases and J 9 bases, with 14 bases left between them. CDR3 nucleotides: TGTGCCTGGCGTGCGGGGGGCACTTCACCCCTCCACTTT. As protein: CAWRAGGTSPLHF. The full variable domain, completed using reference TRBV30 and TRBJ1-6, is SQTIHQWPATLVQPVGSPLSLECTVEGTSNPNLYWYRQAAGRGLQLLFYSVGIGQISSEVPQNLSASRPQDRQFILSSKKLLLSDSGFYLCAWRAGGTSPLHFGNGTRLTVT.

J is TRBJ1-1 and V is TRBV11-3, with a tentative D call TRBD1 (5 bases). V lost 7 bases to trimming and J lost 4 bases, with 10 bases between them. From germline, CDR1 is SGHNT and CDR2 YENEEA. The CDR3 totals 12 residues. The CDR3 bases are TGTGCCAGCATTGGGCAGGGCACTGAAGCTTTCTTT. Protein sequence: CASIGQGTEAFF.

Only a few counts were recorded for this clone. The chain combines TRBV6-2 or TRBV6-3 with TRBJ1-1; D remains ambiguous. The CDR3 is 13 residues long. Germline-derived CDR1 and CDR2 are MNHEY and SVGEGT. Trimming pared 1 base from V and 1 base from J, leaving 4 bases between. DNA of the CDR3: TGTGCCAGCAGTTACTGGAGGAACACTGAAGCTTTCTTT. Residues: CASSYWRNTEAFF.

J is TRBJ1-2 and V is TRBV24-1, with 7 nucleotides matching TRBD1. The CDR3 consists of 15 residues. CDR1 and CDR2 from the germline V gene are KGHDR and SFDVKD. V lost 6 bases and J lost 6; bases outside the gene matches: 12. The CDR3 nucleotides are TGTGCCACCAGTAGAGCAGGGGGGAATGGAGATGGCTACACCTTC. Protein: CATSRAGGNGDGYTF.

This chain joins TRBV3-1 (or the pseudogene TRBV3-2) and TRBJ1-5; D might be TRBD1 (6 bases). Germline V gene data show CDR1 as LGHDT and CDR2 as YNNKEL (reference sequence). This CDR3 comprises 18 residues. V was cut by 0 bases and J by 0 bases, with 15 bases left in between. CDR3 DNA: TGTGCCAGCAGCCAAGATTACTCCAGGGGCCGTAGCAATCAGCCCCAGCATTTT. Residues: CASSQDYSRGRSNQPQHF.

This clone was observed a handful of times. V is TRBV28 and J is TRBJ1-6, with TRBD1 identical over 7 bases. The germline gives CDR1 MDHEN, CDR2 SYDVKM. The V segment lost 6 bases and the J segment 3 bases; nucleotides outside the gene matches: 11. The CDR3 has 17 residues. CDR3 in DNA: TGTGCCAGCAGGCCAAGAGTTGGGACAGTCTATAATTCACCCCTCCACTTT. Translated, it gives CASRPRVGTVYNSPLHF.

The chain carries TRBV2 and TRBJ2-7, with D possibly being TRBD2 (7 bases). The CDR3 has 15 residues. CDR1 is SNHLY, CDR2 FYNNEI, per germline. The V end lost 6 bases, the J end lost 2 bases, and 17 bases lay between the germline ends. CDR3 loop: CASRRLLGGAYEQYF. CDR3 sequence (DNA): TGTGCCAGCAGGCGATTATTAGGGGGGGCCTACGAGCAGTACTTC.

Of note for this clone: Other nucleotide sequences in the sample specify the same CDR3. The chain is built from TRBV24-1 and TRBJ2-7; TRBD2 agrees at 7 bases. The CDR3 has 12 residues. The V segment lost 5 bases and the J segment 3 bases; nucleotides outside the gene matches: 0. CDR1 is KGHDR and CDR2 is SFDVKD in the germline V gene. CDR3 residues: CATSGGGYEQYF. The DNA for the CDR3 is TGTGCCACCAGTGGGGGGGGCTACGAGCAGTACTTC.

The J gene is TRBJ1-6, the V gene TRBV5-1; 7 nucleotides line up with TRBD1. CDR1 and CDR2 (germline): SGHRS, YFSETQ. The V segment lost 4 bases and the J segment 7 bases; nucleotides outside the gene matches: 8. This CDR3 is built from 15 residues. The CDR3 coding sequence is TGCGCCAGCAGCGCAACGGGACAGACCAATTCACCCCTCCACTTT. This translates into CASSATGQTNSPLHF.